The clone carrying this T cell receptor (beta chain) has just a few counts. Libraries were prepared by immunoSEQ multiplex PCR; TCRdb keeps only in-frame clonotypes and omits some of them. The sample records around 320,000 clones, roughly 84% being singletons. As to treatment: some 20 received Ad26.COV2.S at low or high dose, single or two shots; about 5 received placebo; per-sample allocation not given. Samples came from day 63 after the first vaccine or placebo injection. This sample is drawn from a study of Ad26.COV2.S vaccination and SARS-CoV-2 variants. The sequencing here drew on peripheral blood, taken in a trial of Ad26.COV2.S vaccine versus placebo. The TCR sequence derives from a person between 18 and 65 years old who received the Ad26.COV2.S COVID-19 vaccine or a placebo.

CDR3 protein: CASLLGGGGEGYTF. The CDR3 DNA reads TGTGCCAGCCTCCTTGGAGGGGGAGGGGAAGGCTACACCTTC. The rearrangement uses TRBV5-4 and TRBJ1-2, with a possible D match to TRBD1 (6 bases). V was cut by 7 bases and J by 8 bases, with 21 bases left in between. Germline V gene lookup returns CDR1 SGHNT and CDR2 YYREEE (reference sequence). The CDR3 length is 14 residues.